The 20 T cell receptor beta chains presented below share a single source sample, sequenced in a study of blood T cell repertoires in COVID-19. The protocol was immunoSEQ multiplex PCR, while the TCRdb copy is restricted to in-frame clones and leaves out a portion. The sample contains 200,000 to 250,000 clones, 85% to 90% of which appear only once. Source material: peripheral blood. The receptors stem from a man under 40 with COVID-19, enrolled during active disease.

CDR3 sequence reads: CASSERYSNQPQHF. The CDR3, as DNA: TGTGCCAGCAGCGAGCGGTATAGCAATCAGCCCCAGCATTTT. The V call is TRBV27, the J call TRBJ1-5; D is ambiguous. In germline, CDR1 is MNHEY, CDR2 SMNVEV (reference sequence). The CDR3 runs 14 residues. Trimming shortened V by 6 bases and J by 0 bases, and 9 bases separated the two germline ends.

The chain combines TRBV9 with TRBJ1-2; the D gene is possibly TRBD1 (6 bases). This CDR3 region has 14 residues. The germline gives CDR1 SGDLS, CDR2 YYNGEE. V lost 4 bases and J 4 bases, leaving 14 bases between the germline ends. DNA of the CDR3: TGTGCCAGCAGCCGGGGGGGCCCCCTCTATGGCTACACCTTC. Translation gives CASSRGGPLYGYTF.

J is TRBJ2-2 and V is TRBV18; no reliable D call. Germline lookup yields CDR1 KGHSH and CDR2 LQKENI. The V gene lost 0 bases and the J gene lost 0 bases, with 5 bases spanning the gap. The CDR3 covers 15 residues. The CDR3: CASSPPAANTGELFF. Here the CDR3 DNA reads TGTGCCAGCTCACCACCGGCGGCGAACACCGGGGAGCTGTTTTTT.

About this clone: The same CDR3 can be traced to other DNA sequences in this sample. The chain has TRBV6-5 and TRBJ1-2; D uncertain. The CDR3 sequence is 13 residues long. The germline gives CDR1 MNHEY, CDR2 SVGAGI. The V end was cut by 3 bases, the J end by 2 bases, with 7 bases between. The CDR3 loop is CASSYSANYGYTF. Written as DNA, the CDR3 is TGTGCCAGCAGTTATTCAGCGAACTATGGCTACACCTTC.

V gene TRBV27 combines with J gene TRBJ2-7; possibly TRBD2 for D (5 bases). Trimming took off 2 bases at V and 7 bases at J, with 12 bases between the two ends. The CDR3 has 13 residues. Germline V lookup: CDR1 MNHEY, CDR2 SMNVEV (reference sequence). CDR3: CASSLLGVTEQYF. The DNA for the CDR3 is TGTGCCAGCAGTTTACTCGGGGTTACGGAGCAGTACTTC.

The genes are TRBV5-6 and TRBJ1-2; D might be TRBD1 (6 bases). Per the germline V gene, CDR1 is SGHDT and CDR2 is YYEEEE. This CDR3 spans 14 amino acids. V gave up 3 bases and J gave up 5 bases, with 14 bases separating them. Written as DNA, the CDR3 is TGTGCCAGCAGCTCGACAGGTCGGTATTATGGCTACACCTTC. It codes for CASSSTGRYYGYTF.

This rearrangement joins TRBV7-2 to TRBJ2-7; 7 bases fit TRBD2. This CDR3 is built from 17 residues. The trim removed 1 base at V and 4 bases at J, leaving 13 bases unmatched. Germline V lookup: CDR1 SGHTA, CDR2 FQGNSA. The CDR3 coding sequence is TGTGCCAGCAGCTTAGAACTAGCGCAACAAGAAGGTTACGAGCAGTACTTC. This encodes CASSLELAQQEGYEQYF.

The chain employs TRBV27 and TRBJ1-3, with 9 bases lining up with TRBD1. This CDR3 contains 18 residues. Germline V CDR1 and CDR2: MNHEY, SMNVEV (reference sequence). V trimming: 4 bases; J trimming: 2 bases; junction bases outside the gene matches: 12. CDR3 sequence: CASSYRDRDPLTGNTIYF. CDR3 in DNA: TGTGCCAGCAGTTACCGGGACAGGGACCCTCTGACTGGAAACACCATATATTTT.

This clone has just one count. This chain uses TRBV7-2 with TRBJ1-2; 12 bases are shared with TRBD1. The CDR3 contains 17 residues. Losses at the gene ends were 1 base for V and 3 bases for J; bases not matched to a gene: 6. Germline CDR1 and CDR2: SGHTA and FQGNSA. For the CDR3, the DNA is TGTGCCAGCAGCTTAGGGGGGACAGGGGGCCGGGACTATGGCTACACCTTC. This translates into CASSLGGTGGRDYGYTF.

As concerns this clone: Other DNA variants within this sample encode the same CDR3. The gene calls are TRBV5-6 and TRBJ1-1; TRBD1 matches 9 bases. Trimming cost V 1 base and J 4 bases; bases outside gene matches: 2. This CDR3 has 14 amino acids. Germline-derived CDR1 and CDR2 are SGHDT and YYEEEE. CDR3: CASSLTGGVTEAFF. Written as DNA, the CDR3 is TGTGCCAGCAGCTTGACAGGGGGCGTCACTGAAGCTTTCTTT.

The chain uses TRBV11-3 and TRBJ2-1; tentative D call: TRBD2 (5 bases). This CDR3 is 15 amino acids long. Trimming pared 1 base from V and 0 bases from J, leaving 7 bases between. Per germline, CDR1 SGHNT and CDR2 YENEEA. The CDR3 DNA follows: TGTGCCAGCAGCTTAGTGGGGAGCTCCTACAATGAGCAGTTCTTC. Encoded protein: CASSLVGSSYNEQFF.

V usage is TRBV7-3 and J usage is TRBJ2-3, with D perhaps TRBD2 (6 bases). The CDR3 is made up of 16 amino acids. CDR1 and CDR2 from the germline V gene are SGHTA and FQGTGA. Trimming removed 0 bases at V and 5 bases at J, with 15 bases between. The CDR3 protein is CASSLTAGSSGDTQYF. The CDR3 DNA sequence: TGTGCCAGCAGCTTAACGGCCGGGAGTTCTGGAGATACGCAGTATTTT.

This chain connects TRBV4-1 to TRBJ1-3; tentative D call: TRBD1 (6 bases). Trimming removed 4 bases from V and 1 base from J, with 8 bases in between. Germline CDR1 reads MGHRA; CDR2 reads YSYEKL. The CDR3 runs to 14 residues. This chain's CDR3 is CASSLGQSGNTIYF. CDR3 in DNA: TGCGCCAGCAGCCTCGGACAGTCTGGAAACACCATATATTTT.

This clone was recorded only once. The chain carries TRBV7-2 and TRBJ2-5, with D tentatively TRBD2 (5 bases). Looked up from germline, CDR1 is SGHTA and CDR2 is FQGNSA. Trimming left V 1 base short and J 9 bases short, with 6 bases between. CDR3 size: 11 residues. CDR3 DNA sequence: TGTGCCAGCAGCTTAGAAGCGGCCCAGTACTTC. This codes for CASSLEAAQYF. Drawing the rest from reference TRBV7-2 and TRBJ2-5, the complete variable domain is GAGVSQSPSNKVTEKGKDVELRCDPISGHTALYWYRQSLGQGLEFLIYFQGNSAPDKSGLPSDRFSAERTGGSVSTLTIQRTQQEDSAVYLCASSLEAAQYFGPGTRLLVL.

The chain's CDR3 is CASSLGSGGPYEQYF. CDR3 sequence (DNA): TGTGCCAGCAGCTTAGGGTCAGGGGGACCCTACGAGCAGTACTTC. The chain recombines TRBV7-9 with TRBJ2-7; the match to TRBD1 covers 7 bases. This CDR3 comprises 15 residues. Germline CDR1 SEHNR, CDR2 FQNEAQ (reference sequence). Trimming removed 1 base from V and 2 bases from J; junction bases left unmatched: 5.

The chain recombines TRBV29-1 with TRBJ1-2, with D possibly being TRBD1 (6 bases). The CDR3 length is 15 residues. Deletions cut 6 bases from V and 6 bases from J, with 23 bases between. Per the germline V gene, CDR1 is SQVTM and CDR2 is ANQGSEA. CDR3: CSVASGEQVVHGYTF. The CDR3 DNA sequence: TGCAGCGTCGCATCAGGGGAACAAGTGGTGCATGGCTACACCTTC.

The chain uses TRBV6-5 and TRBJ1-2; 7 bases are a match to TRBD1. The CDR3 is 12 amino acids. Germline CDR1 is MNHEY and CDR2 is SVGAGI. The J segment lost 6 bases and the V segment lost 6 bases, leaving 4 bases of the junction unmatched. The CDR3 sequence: CASRKTGNGYTF. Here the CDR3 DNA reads TGTGCCAGCAGAAAGACAGGGAATGGCTACACCTTC.

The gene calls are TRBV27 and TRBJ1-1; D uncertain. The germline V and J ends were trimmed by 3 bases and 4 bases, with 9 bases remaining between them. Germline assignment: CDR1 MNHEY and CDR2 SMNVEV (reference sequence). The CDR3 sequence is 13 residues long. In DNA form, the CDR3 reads TGTGCCAGCAGTTTCCAAGAGGGCACTGAAGCTTTCTTT. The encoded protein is CASSFQEGTEAFF.

CDR3 nucleotides: TGTGCCAGCACCCGAACCGGGGGAAACGAGCAGTACTTC. This encodes CASTRTGGNEQYF. The chain employs TRBV9 and TRBJ2-7; D possibly corresponds to TRBD2 (6 bases). V lost 6 bases and J 5 bases, leaving 15 bases between the germline ends. Germline V CDR1 and CDR2: SGDLS, YYNGEE. The CDR3 has 13 residues.

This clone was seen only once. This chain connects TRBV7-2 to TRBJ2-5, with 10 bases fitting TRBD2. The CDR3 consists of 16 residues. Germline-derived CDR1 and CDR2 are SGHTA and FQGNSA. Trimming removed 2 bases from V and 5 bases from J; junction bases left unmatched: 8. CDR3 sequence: CASSLSLAGVGETQYF. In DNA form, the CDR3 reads TGTGCCAGCAGCTTATCCCTAGCGGGGGTAGGGGAGACCCAGTACTTC. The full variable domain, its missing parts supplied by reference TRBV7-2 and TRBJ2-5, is GAGVSQSPSNKVTEKGKDVELRCDPISGHTALYWYRQSLGQGLEFLIYFQGNSAPDKSGLPSDRFSAERTGGSVSTLTIQRTQQEDSAVYLCASSLSLAGVGETQYFGPGTRLLVL.